The 30 T cell receptor beta chains presented below share a single source sample, sequenced in a study of blood T cells in healthy people across ages. Alongside a J-beta primer mix, a sample-barcoded 5' primer served in a second PCR lasting about 7 to 11 cycles. TCRdb used MiXCR to reprocess the 5' RACE reads, holding one entry per CDR3 protein. The profile shows about a million distinct CDR3 sequences, under 50% of them singletons. The sequenced material came from blood. The receptors derive from a man aged 30 to 39 in good health.

The genes are TRBV12-3 or TRBV12-4 and TRBJ1-1; a possible D gene is TRBD1 (5 bases). V lost 3 bases to trimming and J lost 4 bases, with 15 bases between them. The CDR3 is 15 residues long. The CDR3 loop reads CASSFPGGVGTEAFF. CDR3 nucleotides: TGTGCCAGCAGTTTTCCGGGGGGGGTGGGCACTGAAGCTTTCTTT.

The chain has TRBV27 and TRBJ2-1; possibly TRBD1 or TRBD2 for D (5 bases each). V was trimmed by 4 bases and J by 1 base, leaving 17 bases between them. CDR1 and CDR2 (germline): MNHEY, SMNVEV (reference sequence). There are 17 residues in the CDR3. The CDR3 sequence: CASSYRRGQSSYNEQFF. The DNA of the CDR3 is TGTGCCAGCAGTTACAGGCGCGGGCAGTCATCCTACAATGAGCAGTTCTTC.

The V and J genes are TRBV20-1 and TRBJ2-3; 7 bases match TRBD1. This CDR3 has 15 amino acids. Germline assignment: CDR1 DFQATT and CDR2 SNEGSKA (reference sequence). The V gene end was trimmed by 5 bases and the J gene end by 0 bases; junction bases not matched to a gene: 8. This CDR3 is CSAAQVDRSTDTQYF. The CDR3 bases are TGCAGTGCTGCTCAGGTGGACAGGAGCACAGATACGCAGTATTTT.

The table lists this clonotype with a few counts. The J gene is TRBJ1-5, the V gene TRBV7-2; D may be TRBD1 (5 bases). Trimming removed 1 base from V and 0 bases from J, with 13 bases in between. The germline CDR1 and CDR2 sequences are SGHTA and FQGNSA. CDR3 length equals 17 residues. DNA of the CDR3: TGTGCCAGCAGCTTAGATGGTGGGGGATATAGCAATCAGCCCCAGCATTTT. Amino acid sequence: CASSLDGGGYSNQPQHF.

The chain has TRBV4-2 and TRBJ2-7; D gene ambiguous. The V and J ends lost 0 bases and 1 base respectively, with 7 bases between them. Germline CDR1 LGHNA, CDR2 YNFKEQ. CDR3 length equals 14 residues. In DNA, the CDR3 is TGTGCCAGCAGCCAAGAACTGAATTCCTACGAGCAGTACTTC. Translating it yields CASSQELNSYEQYF.

Only a few counts were recorded for this clonotype. The CDR3 loop reads CASSQEIYGYTF. The CDR3 DNA reads TGTGCCAGCAGCCAAGAGATCTATGGCTACACCTTC. V is TRBV3-1 and J is TRBJ1-2; D ambiguous. The germline V and J ends were trimmed by 0 bases and 4 bases, with 3 bases remaining between them. This CDR3 has 12 amino acids. The germline V gene has CDR1 LGHDT and CDR2 YNNKEL (reference sequence). Filled out from reference TRBV3-1 and TRBJ1-2, the complete variable domain reads DTAVSQTPKYLVTQMGNDKSIKCEQNLGHDTMYWYKQDSKKFLKIMFSYNNKELIINETVPNRFSPKSPDKAHLNLHINSLELGDSAVYFCASSQEIYGYTFGSGTRLTVV.

This clonotype was picked up many times. The chain recombines TRBV6-2 or TRBV6-3 with TRBJ2-3; TRBD2 agrees at 12 bases. Germline-derived CDR1 and CDR2 are MNHEY and SVGEGT. This CDR3 has 16 amino acids. Losses at the gene ends were 0 bases for V and 11 bases for J; bases not matched to a gene: 9. The CDR3 DNA reads as TGTGCCAGCAGTTACTCGACTAGCGGGGGCTCCCGGGGGCAGTATTTT. Protein sequence: CASSYSTSGGSRGQYF.

The rearrangement links TRBV13 to TRBJ2-1, with 8 bases fitting TRBD1. The V and J ends lost 5 bases and 6 bases, in that order; junction bases with no gene match: 12. CDR1 and CDR2 from the germline V gene are PRHDT and FYEKMQ (reference sequence). The CDR3 loop spans 16 amino acids. The CDR3 DNA is TGTGCCAGCAGCGCAAGGGCGACAGGGGCCAGCAATGAGCAGTTCTTC. Protein product: CASSARATGASNEQFF.

This clonotype was picked up one time. CDR3 amino acids: CSATRQVRYGYTF. For the CDR3, the DNA is TGCAGTGCTACACGCCAGGTTCGCTATGGCTACACCTTC. This chain joins TRBV20-1 and TRBJ1-2; no definite D call. Trimming pared 4 bases from V and 4 bases from J, leaving 13 bases between. The germline CDR1 and CDR2 sequences are DFQATT and SNEGSKA (reference sequence). The CDR3 is made up of 13 amino acids.

This clonotype was picked up a small number of times. CDR3 amino acids: CASSHLTGVDYEQYF. The CDR3 DNA follows: TGCGCCAGCAGCCACTTGACAGGGGTGGACTACGAGCAGTACTTC. The chain joins TRBV4-1 to TRBJ2-7, with TRBD1 matching 8 bases. The CDR3 is 15 amino acids. Germline lookup yields CDR1 MGHRA and CDR2 YSYEKL. Trimming at V came to 3 bases and at J to 3 bases, leaving 7 bases not matched to a gene.

This chain joins TRBV9 and TRBJ1-1; weak D call: TRBD1 (6 bases). The ends were cut back, 0 bases at V and 2 bases at J, with 11 bases in the middle. Looked up from germline, CDR1 is SGDLS and CDR2 is YYNGEE. CDR3 length equals 15 residues. CDR3 in amino acids: CASSVVGQRNTEAFF. The DNA for the CDR3 is TGTGCCAGCAGCGTAGTTGGACAGAGAAACACTGAAGCTTTCTTT.

The sample holds many counts of this clonotype. This chain uses TRBV5-1 with TRBJ2-7; 8 nucleotides line up with TRBD2. The CDR3 is 15 residues long. V trimming: 4 bases; J trimming: 2 bases; junction bases outside the gene matches: 8. Germline CDR1 reads SGHRS; CDR2 reads YFSETQ. CDR3 in DNA: TGCGCCAGCAGCCTGAAAGCGGGGGATACCTACGAGCAGTACTTC. Translation gives CASSLKAGDTYEQYF.

This clonotype was detected only a few times. The V gene is TRBV7-2, the J gene TRBJ2-5, with TRBD2 matching 16 bases. CDR1 SGHTA and CDR2 FQGNSA come from the germline V gene. With V trimmed by 1 base and J by 9 bases, 5 bases remained unmatched. This CDR3 spans 16 amino acids. The CDR3 loop is CASSLEGLAGGRPQYF. DNA of the CDR3: TGTGCCAGCAGCTTAGAGGGACTAGCGGGGGGGAGACCCCAGTACTTC.

This chain links TRBV27 with TRBJ1-1, with 9 bases identical to TRBD1. The J segment lost 0 bases and the V segment lost 5 bases, leaving 4 bases of the junction unmatched. Germline lookup yields CDR1 MNHEY and CDR2 SMNVEV (reference sequence). The CDR3 runs 15 residues. The CDR3, as DNA: TGTGCCAGCAGTAGGGGACAGGGACTGAACACTGAAGCTTTCTTT. It is translated as CASSRGQGLNTEAFF.

At least ten counts were recorded for this clonotype. The chain uses TRBV10-3 and TRBJ2-1; 7 positions agree with TRBD1. Germline V lookup: CDR1 ENHRY, CDR2 SYGVKD. J lost 5 bases, V lost 6 bases, and 4 bases had no gene match. This CDR3 is built from 13 residues. The CDR3 bases are TGTGCCATCAGGACGGGACAGCACAATGAGCAGTTCTTC. This translates into CAIRTGQHNEQFF.

The J gene is TRBJ2-5, the V gene TRBV9; TRBD2 aligns across 10 bases. The CDR3 runs to 15 residues. Germline V gene sequence: CDR1 SGDLS, CDR2 YYNGEE. The trim removed 6 bases at V and 2 bases at J, leaving 7 bases unmatched. CDR3 nucleotide sequence: TGTGCCAGCAACTCCGGGACTAGCGTGCAAGAGACCCAGTACTTC. Amino acid sequence: CASNSGTSVQETQYF.

The J gene is TRBJ2-3, the V gene TRBV20-1; either TRBD1 or TRBD2 may fit D (5 bases each). V dropped 1 base and J dropped 4 bases, with 18 bases sitting between them. The CDR3 is made up of 16 amino acids. From germline, CDR1 is DFQATT and CDR2 SNEGSKA (reference sequence). The CDR3 nucleotides are TGCAGTGCTAGAGGTTCCGGGACCTCCGCCTCAGATACGCAGTATTTT. Translation gives CSARGSGTSASDTQYF.

The chain links TRBV4-1 to TRBJ2-5; 7 bases fit TRBD1. V lost 2 bases, J lost 2 bases, and 5 bases stayed unmatched. The CDR3 loop spans 15 amino acids. In germline, CDR1 is MGHRA, CDR2 YSYEKL. In DNA, the CDR3 is TGCGCCAGCAGCCAATACGGCAGGGGGCAAGAGACCCAGTACTTC. Its protein product is CASSQYGRGQETQYF.

The chain links TRBV5-1 to TRBJ2-5, with D uncertain. V was cut by 0 bases and J by 0 bases, with 9 bases left in between. Germline V CDR1 and CDR2: SGHRS, YFSETQ. CDR3 length: 15 residues. CDR3 nucleotides: TGCGCCAGCAGCTTGGCTCAGACGTACCAAGAGACCCAGTACTTC. Its translation is CASSLAQTYQETQYF. The full variable domain, its missing parts supplied by reference TRBV5-1 and TRBJ2-5, is KAGVTQTPRYLIKTRGQQVTLSCSPISGHRSVSWYQQTPGQGLQFLFEYFSETQRNKGNFPGRFSGRQFSNSRSEMNVSTLELGDSALYLCASSLAQTYQETQYFGPGTRLLVL.

This chain connects TRBV27 to TRBJ2-3, with 11 bases lining up with TRBD2. The CDR3 is made up of 18 amino acids. V gave up 5 bases and J gave up 0 bases; unmatched junction bases: 10. Germline V CDR1 and CDR2: MNHEY, SMNVEV (reference sequence). CDR3 in DNA: TGTGCCAGCAGTCCCAGACTAGCGGGACGCTCTAGCACAGATACGCAGTATTTT. It encodes CASSPRLAGRSSTDTQYF.

The J gene is TRBJ2-1, the V gene TRBV2; 10 bases align to TRBD2. The V and J ends lost 6 bases and 8 bases, in that order; junction bases with no gene match: 7. Germline V gene sequence: CDR1 SNHLY, CDR2 FYNNEI. The CDR3 sequence is 14 residues long. The CDR3 here is CASRVAGGVYEQFF. The DNA for the CDR3 is TGTGCCAGCAGGGTAGCGGGAGGTGTGTATGAGCAGTTCTTC.

This clonotype was counted between two and nine times. The CDR3 DNA sequence: TGTGCCAGCAGCGCCCCCCGGGGAGGGGTGGTAATGAATGAGCAGTTCTTC. It yields the protein CASSAPRGGVVMNEQFF. J is TRBJ2-1 and V is TRBV21-1; the table's D gene call, TRBD2, was not cross checked with the DNA. TRBV21-1 is a pseudogene locus. This CDR3 has 17 residues.

The CDR3 DNA reads TGTGCCATCGGGCGAGGGGGAGACTTCTACGAGCAGTACTTC. It yields the protein CAIGRGGDFYEQYF. The chain has TRBV10-3 and TRBJ2-7; the D gene is possibly TRBD1 (6 bases). The V and J ends lost 8 bases and 3 bases respectively, with 17 bases between them. The CDR3 has 14 residues. Germline CDR1 is ENHRY and CDR2 is SYGVKD.

The chain couples TRBV29-1 to TRBJ2-4; maybe TRBD2 (7 bases). There are 15 residues in the CDR3. The germline gives CDR1 SQVTM, CDR2 ANQGSEA. V was clipped by 6 bases and J by 8 bases, with 23 bases between them. The CDR3 sequence: CSVGDKGGGLDIQYF. Here the CDR3 DNA reads TGCAGCGTGGGGGACAAAGGGGGGGGCCTAGACATTCAGTACTTC.

This clonotype turned up a few times. The chain employs TRBV5-5 and TRBJ1-2; tentative D call: TRBD1 (5 bases). Looked up from germline, CDR1 is SGHKS and CDR2 is YYEKEE (reference sequence). Trimming took 9 bases from V and 6 from J, leaving 15 bases between them. The CDR3 consists of 12 residues. The CDR3 reads CATEAGYNGYTF. The CDR3 DNA is TGTGCCACCGAGGCAGGGTATAATGGCTACACCTTC.

Only a few counts were recorded for this clonotype. The chain is built from TRBV12-3 or TRBV12-4 and TRBJ1-1; maybe TRBD1 (6 bases). Trimming left V 3 bases short and J 4 bases short, with 12 bases between. This CDR3 comprises 14 residues. CDR3 region: CASSFGQGSTEAFF. The CDR3 nucleotides read TGTGCCAGCAGTTTCGGGCAGGGGAGCACTGAAGCTTTCTTT.

This clonotype was seen just once. In nucleotides, the CDR3 is TGTGCCAGCAGTGTCATAGCAGGGACCCAGTACTTC. This codes for CASSVIAGTQYF. The J gene is TRBJ2-5, the V gene TRBV2, with D unclear. Germline values: CDR1 SNHLY, CDR2 FYNNEI. The germline V and J ends were trimmed by 4 bases and 7 bases, with 10 bases remaining between them. The CDR3 length is 12 residues.

This clonotype was picked up a small number of times. The chain recombines TRBV20-1 with TRBJ2-7, with 7 bases matching TRBD1. Per germline, CDR1 DFQATT and CDR2 SNEGSKA (reference sequence). This CDR3 region has 14 residues. Germline trimming cut 5 bases from V and 6 bases from J; bases unmatched to any gene: 13. CDR3 in amino acids: CSAPTQGDRGEQYF. The CDR3 coding sequence is TGCAGTGCTCCAACTCAGGGGGACCGTGGCGAGCAGTACTTC.

This sequence joins TRBV14 and TRBJ2-1; D not resolved. CDR3 length equals 17 residues. Germline CDR1 and CDR2: SGHDN and FVKESK. V was trimmed by 3 bases and J by 0 bases, leaving 15 bases between them. CDR3 bases: TGTGCCAGCAGCCAGGCCGGACGTAAGATCTCCTACAATGAGCAGTTCTTC. This sequence encodes CASSQAGRKISYNEQFF.

The chain is built from TRBV4-1 and TRBJ2-1; TRBD2 agrees at 16 bases. Germline CDR1 and CDR2: MGHRA and YSYEKL. The CDR3 runs 18 residues. V was pared by 4 bases and J by 6 bases, with 9 bases of the junction left unmatched. CDR3 sequence: CASSRLGTSGGGSNEQFF. CDR3 bases: TGCGCCAGCAGCCGGTTGGGGACTAGCGGGGGGGGAAGCAATGAGCAGTTCTTC.